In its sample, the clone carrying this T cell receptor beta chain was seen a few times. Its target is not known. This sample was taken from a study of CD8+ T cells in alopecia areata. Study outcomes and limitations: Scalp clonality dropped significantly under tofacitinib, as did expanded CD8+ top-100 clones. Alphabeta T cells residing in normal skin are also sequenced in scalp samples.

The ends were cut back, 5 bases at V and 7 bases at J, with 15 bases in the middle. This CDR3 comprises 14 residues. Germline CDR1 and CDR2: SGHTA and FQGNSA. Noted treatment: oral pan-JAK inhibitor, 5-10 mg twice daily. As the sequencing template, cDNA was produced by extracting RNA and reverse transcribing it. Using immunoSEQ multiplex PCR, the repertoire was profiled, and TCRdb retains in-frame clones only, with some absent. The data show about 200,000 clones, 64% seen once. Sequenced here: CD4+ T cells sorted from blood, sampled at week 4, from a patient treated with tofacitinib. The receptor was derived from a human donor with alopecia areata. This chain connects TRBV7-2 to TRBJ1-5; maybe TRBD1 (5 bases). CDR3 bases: TGTGCCAGCAGCCCTAGGGCGGGGGAGCAGCCCCAGCATTTT. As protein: CASSPRAGEQPQHF.